These 23 T cell receptor beta chains came from one sample sequenced in a study of blood T cell repertoires in COVID-19. Sequencing used immunoSEQ multiplex PCR; TCRdb keeps in-frame clones, though not all of them. The sample lists some 270,000 clones, around 81% seen once, with roughly 3.1% in the top ten. The specimen sequenced was PBMCs or T cells enriched from blood (not recorded which). These receptors were obtained from a man aged 45-65 years who had recovered from COVID-19.

The rearrangement joins TRBV29-1 to TRBJ2-7; 13 bases are shared with TRBD2. This CDR3 contains 15 residues. V was clipped by 3 bases and J by 9 bases; unmatched bases: 11. Germline V gene data show CDR1 as SQVTM and CDR2 as ANQGSEA. The CDR3 DNA follows: TGCAGCGTTGAGCCCCCGGGACTAGCGGGACGTATGCAGTACTTC. Residues: CSVEPPGLAGRMQYF.

The rearrangement links TRBV6-5 to TRBJ2-2; D not resolved. Germline V gives CDR1 MNHEY, CDR2 SVGAGI. Trimming left V 5 bases short and J 8 bases short, with 6 bases between. This CDR3 contains 11 residues. CDR3 bases: TGTGCCAGCAGTCACAAGGGGGAGCTGTTTTTT. Translated, it gives CASSHKGELFF.

The rearrangement uses TRBV30 and TRBJ1-6; weak D call: TRBD1 (6 bases). CDR1 GTSNPN and CDR2 SVGIG come from the germline V gene (reference sequence). Trimming pared 3 bases from V and 7 bases from J, leaving 16 bases between. The CDR3 covers 15 residues. The CDR3 nucleotides read TGTGCCTGGAGACGAAGCAGGGGTGAAAATTCACCCCTCCACTTT. This encodes CAWRRSRGENSPLHF.

In its sample, this clone was seen a few times. The V gene is TRBV11-2, the J gene TRBJ1-5; TRBD1 matches at 7 bases. The germline V gene has CDR1 SGHAT and CDR2 FQNNGV. The CDR3 sequence is 16 residues long. V was clipped by 5 bases and J by 4 bases; unmatched bases: 11. As DNA, the CDR3 is TGTGCCAGCAGCGTAGCTGGGACAGTCCCTAATCAGCCCCAGCATTTT. Its translation: CASSVAGTVPNQPQHF.

This chain connects TRBV5-6 to TRBJ2-7; possibly TRBD1 for D (6 bases). CDR3 length: 14 amino acids. Germline CDR1 is SGHDT and CDR2 is YYEEEE. Deletions cut 4 bases from V and 3 bases from J, with 14 bases between. The CDR3 DNA follows: TGTGCCAGCAGCCCCGGGGACAACATCTACGAGCAGTACTTC. Encoded protein: CASSPGDNIYEQYF.

CDR3 region: CASSSSTGNTGELFF. The CDR3 DNA sequence: TGTGCCAGCAGCTCCTCAACGGGTAACACCGGGGAGCTGTTTTTT. V usage is TRBV11-3 and J usage is TRBJ2-2; no clear D gene. Germline V gene sequence: CDR1 SGHNT, CDR2 YENEEA. Trimming removed 4 bases at V and 2 bases at J, with 11 bases between. The CDR3 is 15 residues long.

The rearrangement joins TRBV6-5 to TRBJ1-5, with 8 bases lining up with TRBD1. Germline V lookup: CDR1 MNHEY, CDR2 SVGAGI. This CDR3 is 14 amino acids long. The ends lost 7 bases at V and 5 bases at J; junction bases unmatched: 7. DNA of the CDR3: TGTGCCAGCAATAAAGACAGGGGAGATCAGCCCCAGCATTTT. It yields the protein CASNKDRGDQPQHF.

The rearrangement joins TRBV5-4 to TRBJ1-1, with 10 bases aligning to TRBD1. Germline V lookup: CDR1 SGHNT, CDR2 YYREEE (reference sequence). The V gene end was trimmed by 3 bases and the J gene end by 5 bases; junction bases not matched to a gene: 7. This CDR3 region has 15 residues. The CDR3 bases are TGTGCCAGCAGCTCGAGACAGGGGGCCGAAACTGAAGCTTTCTTT. Protein product: CASSSRQGAETEAFF.

This chain joins TRBV20-1 and TRBJ2-1; the D is unclear. CDR1 DFQATT and CDR2 SNEGSKA come from the germline V gene (reference sequence). The CDR3 is made up of 11 amino acids. Trimming took 3 bases from V and 7 from J, leaving 7 bases between them. The CDR3 bases are TGCAGTGCTAGCACCCAGAATGAGCAGTTCTTC. This codes for CSASTQNEQFF.

This clone appeared a few times. The V and J genes are TRBV28 and TRBJ1-2, with a weak D call TRBD1 (6 bases). The germline CDR1 and CDR2 sequences are MDHEN and SYDVKM. V lost 5 bases to trimming and J lost 7 bases, with 14 bases between them. This CDR3 region has 13 residues. CDR3 region: CASSEGDGSGYTF. The CDR3 nucleotides are TGTGCCAGCAGTGAGGGGGATGGATCTGGCTACACCTTC.

This chain uses TRBV19 with TRBJ1-2; possible D gene TRBD1, 5 bases. V was shortened by 1 base and J by 0 bases, with 12 bases between the two germline ends. Germline CDR1 and CDR2: LNHDA and SQIVND (reference sequence). This CDR3 contains 16 residues. CDR3 sequence reads: CASSIAGTGANYGYTF. The CDR3 DNA follows: TGTGCCAGTAGTATAGCCGGAACAGGCGCTAACTATGGCTACACCTTC.

This sequence joins TRBV19 and TRBJ1-2; D call uncertain. The V and J ends lost 3 bases and 8 bases respectively, with 13 bases between them. The germline V gene has CDR1 LNHDA and CDR2 SQIVND (reference sequence). The CDR3 spans 13 residues. For the CDR3, the DNA is TGTGCCAGTAGTATGGTGAGGAGTGGCGGCTACACCTTC. It yields the protein CASSMVRSGGYTF.

The V and J genes are TRBV18 and TRBJ2-7; maybe TRBD1 (6 bases). The ends were cut back, 3 bases at V and 6 bases at J, with 18 bases in the middle. The CDR3 length is 15 residues. CDR1 is KGHSH and CDR2 is LQKENI in the germline V gene. In nucleotides, the CDR3 is TGTGCCAGCTCACCCACATTACAGGGCTCGGGCGAGCAGTACTTC. Encoded protein: CASSPTLQGSGEQYF.

In this sample, this clone turned up once. The CDR3 coding sequence is TGTGCCAGCAGCTTCGCCTCCCGGACTTCATCATCGCGCGACGAGCAGTACTTC. Translating gives CASSFASRTSSSRDEQYF. The chain recombines TRBV7-2 with TRBJ2-7, with a possible D match to TRBD2 (5 bases). The V end was cut by 3 bases, the J end by 5 bases, with 26 bases between. Germline CDR1 and CDR2: SGHTA and FQGNSA. This CDR3 spans 18 amino acids.

The chain carries TRBV6-6 and TRBJ2-7; 9 nucleotides line up with TRBD2. The CDR3 is 15 residues long. J lost 6 bases, V lost 6 bases, and 12 bases had no gene match. Per germline, CDR1 MNHNY and CDR2 SVGAGI (reference sequence). DNA of the CDR3: TGTGCCAGCAGCCCTCATCTGGCGGGGGGGCGCGAGCAGTACTTC. It yields the protein CASSPHLAGGREQYF.

This clone has a single count. The J gene is TRBJ1-6, the V gene TRBV12-1. TRBV12-1 is designated a pseudogene. The CDR3 is made up of 15 amino acids. The CDR3 spells CASSAGDCTHSPLHF. CDR3 DNA: TGTGCCAGCAGCGCCGGGGACTGCACACATTCACCCCTCCACTTT.

V usage is TRBV10-3 and J usage is TRBJ1-1; a possible D gene is TRBD1 (5 bases). CDR3 size: 15 residues. Deletions cut 2 bases from V and 1 base from J, with 11 bases between. CDR1 and CDR2 (germline): ENHRY, SYGVKD. CDR3 protein: CAISEIGQANTEAFF. The CDR3 bases are TGTGCCATCAGTGAGATAGGACAAGCGAACACTGAAGCTTTCTTT.

The genes are TRBV2 and TRBJ2-3; D may be TRBD2 (5 bases). Trimming removed 5 bases at V and 3 bases at J, with 15 bases between. Per the germline V gene, CDR1 is SNHLY and CDR2 is FYNNEI. The CDR3 totals 15 residues. The CDR3 region has the DNA TGTGCCAGCAGTACTCGCGGACTCCTGACAGATACGCAGTATTTT. Amino acids: CASSTRGLLTDTQYF.

The chain joins TRBV27 to TRBJ2-2; possibly TRBD1 for D (6 bases). Per the germline V gene, CDR1 is MNHEY and CDR2 is SMNVEV (reference sequence). This CDR3 has 16 residues. Between the trimmed V and J ends, which lost 0 bases and 6 bases, there was a span of 14 bases. As DNA, the CDR3 is TGTGCCAGCAGTTTATCTCGGACAGCTGCTTCCGGGGAGCTGTTTTTT. This translates into CASSLSRTAASGELFF.

J is TRBJ1-1 and V is TRBV19; no definite D call. Germline CDR1 and CDR2: LNHDA and SQIVND (reference sequence). Trimming took off 1 base at V and 0 bases at J, with 6 bases between the two ends. The CDR3 length is 14 residues. The CDR3 protein is CASSIVSLNTEAFF. The CDR3 nucleotides read TGTGCCAGTAGTATAGTGTCGTTGAACACTGAAGCTTTCTTT. Together with reference TRBV19 and TRBJ1-1, the CDR3 gives the full variable domain: DGGITQSPKYLFRKEGQNVTLSCEQNLNHDAMYWYRQDPGQGLRLIYYSQIVNDFQKGDIAEGYSVSREKKESFPLTVTSAQKNPTAFYLCASSIVSLNTEAFFGQGTRLTVV.

The rearrangement links TRBV5-1 to TRBJ1-6; 10 bases map to TRBD1. CDR1 and CDR2 from the germline V gene are SGHRS and YFSETQ. There are 16 residues in the CDR3. The J segment lost 5 bases and the V segment lost 4 bases, leaving 6 bases of the junction unmatched. CDR3 sequence reads: CASSQLGQGNNSPLHF. The CDR3, as DNA: TGCGCCAGCAGCCAACTGGGACAGGGGAATAATTCACCCCTCCACTTT.

The chain recombines TRBV29-1 with TRBJ2-3, with 11 bases aligning to TRBD2. The CDR3 runs to 16 residues. Germline-derived CDR1 and CDR2 are SQVTM and ANQGSEA. Trimming removed 5 bases from V and 2 bases from J; junction bases left unmatched: 9. CDR3 bases: TGCAGCGTTCGCACTGGACTAGCGGGCAACACAGATACGCAGTATTTT. Translating it yields CSVRTGLAGNTDTQYF.

The chain combines TRBV6-2 or TRBV6-3 with TRBJ2-7; 11 nucleotides align to TRBD2. Germline CDR1 reads MNHEY; CDR2 reads SVGEGT. V gave up 0 bases and J gave up 1 base; unmatched junction bases: 2. The CDR3 totals 16 residues. The CDR3 sequence is CASSYSGTSGSYEQYF. The DNA of the CDR3 is TGTGCCAGCAGTTACTCCGGGACTAGCGGTTCCTACGAGCAGTACTTC.